The 28 T cell receptor beta chains in this list originate from one sample, sequenced in a study of T cell changes during pregnancy in multiple sclerosis. Produced via immunoSEQ multiplex PCR; TCRdb's table is partial and in-frame only. The data hold about 69,000 clones, with around 85% observed a single time. The material was peripheral blood, obtained before pregnancy. These receptors came from a female donor with multiple sclerosis, enrolled in a pregnancy study.

The rearrangement uses TRBV19 and TRBJ2-3; weak D call: TRBD2 (5 bases). CDR1 and CDR2 from the germline V gene are LNHDA and SQIVND (reference sequence). The CDR3 has 17 amino acids. Trimming cost V 0 bases and J 2 bases, with 15 bases left between them. DNA for the CDR3: TGTGCCAGTAGTATAGACACTAGAGATGCAGCCACAGATACGCAGTATTTT. This translates into CASSIDTRDAATDTQYF.

This clone came up once. The gene calls are TRBV14 and TRBJ2-7, with 11 bases lining up with TRBD1. The CDR3 extends over 18 amino acids. J gave up 2 bases and V 2 bases, and 11 bases lay outside the gene matches. Germline V CDR1 and CDR2: SGHDN, FVKESK. The DNA for the CDR3 is TGTGCCAGCAGCCAAAGTAGGGACAGGGGGGGACTAACCTACGAGCAGTACTTC. Encoded protein: CASSQSRDRGGLTYEQYF. Together with reference TRBV14 and TRBJ2-7, the CDR3 gives the full variable domain: EAGVTQFPSHSVIEKGQTVTLRCDPISGHDNLYWYRRVMGKEIKFLLHFVKESKQDESGMPNNRFLAERTGGTYSTLKVQPAELEDSGVYFCASSQSRDRGGLTYEQYFGPGTRLTVT.

The rearrangement joins TRBV7-2 to TRBJ1-2; 9 bases agree with TRBD1. Germline CDR1 SGHTA, CDR2 FQGNSA. Trimming at V came to 5 bases and at J to 4 bases, leaving 8 bases not matched to a gene. CDR3 length equals 15 residues. CDR3 region: CASSTQGANIYGYTF. The DNA of the CDR3 is TGTGCCAGCAGCACACAGGGGGCAAATATCTATGGCTACACCTTC.

The chain carries TRBV28 and TRBJ2-7, with a tentative D call TRBD1 (6 bases). The germline V gene has CDR1 MDHEN and CDR2 SYDVKM. V was pared by 1 base and J by 5 bases, with 15 bases between. The CDR3 is made up of 15 amino acids. In DNA, the CDR3 is TGTGCCAGCAGTTTATTCTTCAGGGGTGGGGACGAGCAGTACTTC. It codes for CASSLFFRGGDEQYF. The full variable domain, completed using reference TRBV28 and TRBJ2-7, is DVKVTQSSRYLVKRTGEKVFLECVQDMDHENMFWYRQDPGLGLRLIYFSYDVKMKEKGDIPEGYSVSREKKERFSLILESASTNQTSMYLCASSLFFRGGDEQYFGPGTRLTVT.

This clone was picked up a small number of times. J is TRBJ1-1 and V is TRBV6-5; D remains ambiguous. This CDR3 is 13 amino acids long. Germline CDR1 and CDR2: MNHEY and SVGAGI. V lost 0 bases and J lost 0, with 2 bases in between. This chain's CDR3 is CASSYSMNTEAFF. CDR3 nucleotides: TGTGCCAGCAGTTACTCTATGAACACTGAAGCTTTCTTT.

The chain uses TRBV10-3 and TRBJ1-2, with D possibly matching TRBD1 (5 bases). This CDR3 is 14 amino acids long. Germline CDR1 reads ENHRY; CDR2 reads SYGVKD. V lost 2 bases, J lost 0 bases, and 7 bases lay in between. As DNA, the CDR3 is TGTGCCATCAGTGAGCGGGGGTCTAACTATGGCTACACCTTC. Amino acids: CAISERGSNYGYTF.

The chain joins TRBV5-6 to TRBJ1-6; D remains unclear. The CDR3 is made up of 15 amino acids. V was cut by 0 bases and J by 10 bases, with 14 bases left in between. Germline lookup yields CDR1 SGHDT and CDR2 YYEEEE. The CDR3 region has the DNA TGTGCCAGCAGCTTGGTGGCAGTACCATACTCACCCCTCCACTTT. Translated, it gives CASSLVAVPYSPLHF.

The gene calls are TRBV5-1 and TRBJ2-7, with 7 bases fitting TRBD1. Germline lookup yields CDR1 SGHRS and CDR2 YFSETQ. V shed 4 bases and J 2 bases; nucleotides not matched to a gene: 18. The CDR3 covers 18 residues. CDR3 DNA sequence: TGCGCCAGCAGCCCCCGCGCCGGGACAGCTAAAGGGACCTACGAGCAGTACTTC. This codes for CASSPRAGTAKGTYEQYF.

This chain joins TRBV7-6 and TRBJ1-1, with a possible D match to TRBD1 (5 bases). The germline V and J ends were trimmed by 5 bases and 5 bases, with 15 bases remaining between them. Looked up from germline, CDR1 is SGHVS and CDR2 is FNYEAQ. This CDR3 comprises 14 residues. CDR3 bases: TGTGCCAGCAGCCCGCTTTTGGGGGGTACTGAAGCTTTCTTT. Translating gives CASSPLLGGTEAFF.

The gene calls are TRBV5-5 and TRBJ2-7; TRBD2 agrees at 12 bases. The CDR3 sequence is 14 residues long. V lost 4 bases, J lost 5 bases, and 4 bases stayed unmatched. The V gene's germline CDR1 is SGHKS and CDR2 YYEKEE (reference sequence). The DNA of the CDR3 is TGTGCCAGCAGCCCCAGGACTAGCGGGAACGAGCAGTACTTC. It codes for CASSPRTSGNEQYF.

The V gene is TRBV19, the J gene TRBJ2-3, with TRBD1 matching 8 bases. V shed 7 bases, J shed 2 bases, and the junction held 8 bases outside the gene matches. CDR1 and CDR2 (germline): LNHDA, SQIVND (reference sequence). The CDR3 extends over 15 amino acids. CDR3 protein: CASNPGGANTDTQYF. As DNA, the CDR3 is TGTGCCAGTAACCCAGGGGGCGCGAACACAGATACGCAGTATTTT. Supplemented by reference TRBV19 and TRBJ2-3, the full variable domain reads DGGITQSPKYLFRKEGQNVTLSCEQNLNHDAMYWYRQDPGQGLRLIYYSQIVNDFQKGDIAEGYSVSREKKESFPLTVTSAQKNPTAFYLCASNPGGANTDTQYFGPGTRLTVL.

The rearrangement uses TRBV5-6 and TRBJ1-4, with D perhaps TRBD1 (5 bases). V lost 3 bases, J lost 7 bases, and 10 bases lay in between. The germline V gene has CDR1 SGHDT and CDR2 YYEEEE. The CDR3 totals 13 residues. DNA for the CDR3: TGTGCCAGCAGCTCGTCCGGGGGTGAAAAACTGTTTTTT. Its translation is CASSSSGGEKLFF.

The J gene is TRBJ2-3, the V gene TRBV4-3, with TRBD1 identical over 7 bases. V was clipped by 4 bases and J by 2 bases; unmatched bases: 12. Germline values: CDR1 LGHNA, CDR2 YSLEER. The CDR3 totals 17 residues. The CDR3 DNA is TGCGCCAGCAGCCTCAGATACAGGGGTGGGAACACAGATACGCAGTATTTT. Translated: CASSLRYRGGNTDTQYF.

The chain's CDR3 is CASSLGMNTAGANVLTF. The CDR3 nucleotides read TGCGCCAGCAGCTTGGGGATGAACACAGCTGGGGCCAACGTCCTGACTTTC. The chain uses TRBV5-1 and TRBJ2-6, with D hard to call. CDR3 size: 17 residues. Germline CDR1 reads SGHRS; CDR2 reads YFSETQ. The V end was cut by 0 bases, the J end by 2 bases, with 12 bases between. Together with reference TRBV5-1 and TRBJ2-6, the CDR3 gives the full variable domain: KAGVTQTPRYLIKTRGQQVTLSCSPISGHRSVSWYQQTPGQGLQFLFEYFSETQRNKGNFPGRFSGRQFSNSRSEMNVSTLELGDSALYLCASSLGMNTAGANVLTFGAGSRLTVL.

The chain is built from TRBV29-1 and TRBJ2-7; 9 bases line up with TRBD2. CDR1 is SQVTM, CDR2 ANQGSEA, per germline. The CDR3 is 13 residues long. V was clipped by 7 bases and J by 6 bases; unmatched bases: 10. The CDR3 nucleotides read TGCAGCGCCATCGGCGGGAGGGGGGCCGAGCAGTACTTC. This translates into CSAIGGRGAEQYF.

The J gene is TRBJ1-1, the V gene TRBV19; D is ambiguous. Germline V gene lookup returns CDR1 LNHDA and CDR2 SQIVND (reference sequence). Trimming removed 7 bases from V and 1 base from J, with 7 bases in between. The CDR3 has 12 residues. The chain's CDR3 is CASNWQNTEAFF. CDR3 in DNA: TGTGCCAGTAATTGGCAGAACACTGAAGCTTTCTTT. The full variable domain, with the rest looked up from reference TRBV19 and TRBJ1-1, is DGGITQSPKYLFRKEGQNVTLSCEQNLNHDAMYWYRQDPGQGLRLIYYSQIVNDFQKGDIAEGYSVSREKKESFPLTVTSAQKNPTAFYLCASNWQNTEAFFGQGTRLTVV.

This sequence joins TRBV30 and TRBJ2-7; D is perhaps TRBD1 (6 bases). The CDR3 is 14 amino acids. V was clipped by 4 bases and J by 0 bases, with 13 bases between them. Germline V lookup: CDR1 GTSNPN, CDR2 SVGIG (reference sequence). The CDR3 region is CAWTSGEFSYEQYF. Here the CDR3 DNA reads TGTGCCTGGACCTCAGGGGAATTCTCCTACGAGCAGTACTTC.

The V call is TRBV5-4, the J call TRBJ2-5, with D possibly being TRBD2 (6 bases). The V end lost 6 bases, the J end lost 3 bases, and 12 bases lay between the germline ends. Germline-derived CDR1 and CDR2 are SGHNT and YYREEE (reference sequence). The CDR3 is made up of 13 amino acids. The CDR3 DNA is TGTGCCAGCACCCGGGAGTTCGAAGAGACCCAGTACTTC. Encoded protein: CASTREFEETQYF.

The V gene is TRBV12-5, the J gene TRBJ2-1; TRBD2 might be the D (6 bases). The CDR3 runs to 17 residues. Germline loops: CDR1 LGHNT, CDR2 FRNRAP. V was pared by 0 bases and J by 3 bases, with 15 bases between. CDR3 loop: CASGLVFSAGIYNEQFF. CDR3 in DNA: TGTGCTAGTGGTTTGGTCTTCTCGGCGGGGATCTACAATGAGCAGTTCTTC.

DNA for the CDR3: TGTGCCAGCAGCCAAGATGTTGTAGAGAACAATGAGCAGTTCTTC. Its protein product is CASSQDVVENNEQFF. The rearrangement joins TRBV14 to TRBJ2-1; no clear D. V lost 0 bases and J lost 5, with 11 bases in between. CDR3 length: 15 amino acids. Germline V gene lookup returns CDR1 SGHDN and CDR2 FVKESK.

This chain connects TRBV2 to TRBJ2-3; D ambiguous. There are 14 residues in the CDR3. Germline values: CDR1 SNHLY, CDR2 FYNNEI. V lost 3 bases and J 2 bases, leaving 9 bases between the germline ends. CDR3 nucleotide sequence: TGTGCCAGCAGTGATGTTACTTTCACAGATACGCAGTATTTT. This gives the protein CASSDVTFTDTQYF. The complete variable domain, with remaining parts taken from reference TRBV2 and TRBJ2-3, reads EPEVTQTPSHQVTQMGQEVILRCVPISNHLYFYWYRQILGQKVEFLVSFYNNEISEKSEIFDDQFSVERPDGSNFTLKIRSTKLEDSAMYFCASSDVTFTDTQYFGPGTRLTVL.

A single count supports this clone. The chain uses TRBV2 and TRBJ2-3; D call uncertain. The CDR3 sequence is 13 residues long. Trimming left V 4 bases short and J 2 bases short, with 7 bases between. CDR1 SNHLY and CDR2 FYNNEI come from the germline V gene. CDR3 protein: CASSGEYTDTQYF. In nucleotides, the CDR3 is TGTGCCAGCAGTGGAGAGTACACAGATACGCAGTATTTT.

The V gene is TRBV7-9, the J gene TRBJ2-4; 8 bases match TRBD1. This CDR3 spans 14 amino acids. Germline assignment: CDR1 SEHNR and CDR2 FQNEAQ (reference sequence). The ends lost 4 bases at V and 9 bases at J; junction bases unmatched: 8. The CDR3 DNA reads TGTGCCAGCAGCTACCGGACAGGGAGCGGCATTCAGTACTTC. Its translation is CASSYRTGSGIQYF.

The gene calls are TRBV30 and TRBJ2-1; TRBD2 matches at 9 bases. Germline values: CDR1 GTSNPN, CDR2 SVGIG (reference sequence). J lost 0 bases, V lost 3 bases, and 9 bases had no gene match. This CDR3 spans 17 amino acids. The CDR3 bases are TGTGCCTGGAGGGCTAGCGGGGTCCTGAGCTCCTACAATGAGCAGTTCTTC. Protein product: CAWRASGVLSSYNEQFF.

CDR3 loop: CASSYSGYTEAFF. The CDR3 bases are TGTGCCAGCAGTTATTCAGGGTATACTGAAGCTTTCTTT. V usage is TRBV6-4 and J usage is TRBJ1-1; perhaps TRBD1 as D (5 bases). The CDR3 has 13 amino acids. Trimming cost V 5 bases and J 5 bases, with 12 bases left between them. Looked up from germline, CDR1 is MRHNA and CDR2 is SNTAGT.

The chain is built from TRBV13 and TRBJ2-7; 7 positions agree with TRBD1. The CDR3 contains 15 residues. CDR1 and CDR2 from the germline V gene are PRHDT and FYEKMQ (reference sequence). Unmatched junction bases numbered 6, after V lost 4 bases and J lost 0 bases. The CDR3 sequence: CASSSRDRVSYEQYF. CDR3 nucleotides: TGTGCCAGCAGCTCTCGGGACAGAGTCTCCTACGAGCAGTACTTC.

V and J are TRBV29-1 and TRBJ1-2; D is possibly TRBD1 (6 bases). V was pared by 4 bases and J by 3 bases, with 15 bases between. In germline, CDR1 is SQVTM, CDR2 ANQGSEA. The CDR3 loop spans 14 amino acids. This chain's CDR3 is CSVGKVTGDYGYTF. The CDR3 DNA is TGCAGCGTTGGGAAAGTGACAGGAGACTATGGCTACACCTTC. Supplemented by reference TRBV29-1 and TRBJ1-2, the full variable domain reads SAVISQKPSRDICQRGTSLTIQCQVDSQVTMMFWYRQQPGQSLTLIATANQGSEATYESGFVIDKFPISRPNLTFSTLTVSNMSPEDSSIYLCSVGKVTGDYGYTFGSGTRLTVV.

The rearrangement links TRBV5-4 to TRBJ2-5; D unclear. Germline-derived CDR1 and CDR2 are SGHNT and YYREEE (reference sequence). The CDR3 runs to 12 residues. Deletions cut 4 bases from V and 0 bases from J, with 4 bases between. The CDR3 bases are TGTGCCAGCAGCCCCGACCAAGAGACCCAGTACTTC. Protein: CASSPDQETQYF.